The 2 T cell receptor beta chains reported below all come from one sample, sequenced in a study of blood T cell dynamics during melanoma immunotherapy. Time point reported: pre-treatment baseline. Repertoires were generated with immunoSEQ multiplex PCR, while TCRdb's copy carries only in-frame clones and drops some. Here the sample spans 10,000 or so clones, 89% being singletons. The specimen was blood, collected from a patient treated with checkpoint blockade. Every receptor here comes from a human donor with melanoma.

The rearrangement joins TRBV5-1 to TRBJ2-2; weak D call: TRBD2 (5 bases). The CDR3 extends over 15 amino acids. Germline lookup yields CDR1 SGHRS and CDR2 YFSETQ. V shed 1 base and J shed 0 bases, with 7 bases lying between them. CDR3 residues: CASSLPGTNTGELFF. CDR3 nucleotide sequence: TGCGCCAGCAGCTTGCCCGGGACGAACACCGGGGAGCTGTTTTTT.

The rearrangement joins TRBV18 to TRBJ2-5; the D gene could be TRBD1 or TRBD2 (5 bases each). CDR1 is KGHSH, CDR2 LQKENI, per germline. CDR3 length equals 14 residues. The V and J ends lost 3 bases and 4 bases respectively, with 12 bases between them. CDR3 protein: CASSPMRGSETQYF. As DNA, the CDR3 is TGTGCCAGCTCACCGATGAGGGGATCAGAGACCCAGTACTTC. The full variable domain, rest sourced from reference TRBV18 and TRBJ2-5, is NAGVMQNPRHLVRRRGQEARLRCSPMKGHSHVYWYRQLPEEGLKFMVYLQKENIIDESGMPKERFSAEFPKEGPSILRIQQVVRGDSAAYFCASSPMRGSETQYFGPGTRLLVL.